These 19 T cell receptor beta chains share one sample of origin, sequenced in a study of T-cell reconstitution after alpha-beta-depleted transplantation in children. The authors prepared the TCRbeta library with unique molecular identifiers. TCRdb reprocessed the PCR reads with MiXCR, giving one entry per CDR3 protein. The repertoire holds about 400,000 distinct CDR3 sequences, with roughly 20% as singletons. The sample was PBMCs from the stem cell graft donor, taken from the stem cell graft. These receptors were obtained from a human donor who donated a stem cell graft to a child with acute myeloid leukemia.

This clonotype was recorded at least ten times. The chain carries TRBV20-1 and TRBJ1-1; 7 nucleotides agree with TRBD1. The CDR3 consists of 13 residues. V dropped 3 bases and J dropped 8; count of bases not matched to a gene: 9. The germline V gene encodes CDR1 DFQATT and CDR2 SNEGSKA (reference sequence). The CDR3 loop is CSASFSRGQEAFF. Written as DNA, the CDR3 is TGCAGTGCTAGTTTTTCTAGGGGACAGGAAGCTTTCTTT.

This clonotype was recorded many times. The rearrangement uses TRBV27 and TRBJ1-3; the match to TRBD1 covers 9 bases. Germline V gene sequence: CDR1 MNHEY, CDR2 SMNVEV (reference sequence). The CDR3 is 15 amino acids. With 5 bases clipped from V and 4 bases from J, the junction kept 6 bases outside the gene matches. CDR3 residues: CASSPLGQGGNTIYF. The CDR3 coding sequence is TGTGCCAGCAGTCCGCTGGGACAGGGAGGAAACACCATATATTTT.

This clonotype was observed a few times. V usage is TRBV7-3 and J usage is TRBJ2-2; D unresolved. The ends were cut back, 5 bases at V and 2 bases at J, with 6 bases in the middle. The CDR3 is 13 amino acids. CDR1 SGHTA and CDR2 FQGTGA come from the germline V gene. CDR3 residues: CASSASNTGELFF. The DNA of the CDR3 is TGTGCCAGCAGCGCCTCAAACACCGGGGAGCTGTTTTTT.

This clonotype has only a few counts. The gene calls are TRBV21-1 and TRBJ2-7; TRBD2 reflects the table's D call only, with no check against the DNA. TRBV21-1 represents a pseudogene. The CDR3 runs to 15 residues. The CDR3: CASSRVAGEYYEQYF. The CDR3 DNA sequence: TGTGCCAGCAGCAGGGTAGCGGGAGAGTACTACGAGCAGTACTTC.

This clonotype turned up a few times. V and J are TRBV7-2 and TRBJ2-7, with D possibly matching TRBD2 (6 bases). The V gene's germline CDR1 is SGHTA and CDR2 FQGNSA. Trimming shortened V by 0 bases and J by 0 bases, and 9 bases separated the two germline ends. The CDR3 contains 15 residues. DNA for the CDR3: TGTGCCAGCAGCTTAGCGAGGGGACTCTCCTACGAGCAGTACTTC. Its translation: CASSLARGLSYEQYF.

This chain connects TRBV6-9 to TRBJ1-2, with TRBD1 matching 11 bases. Germline V gene lookup returns CDR1 MNHGY and CDR2 SVAAGI. Trimming at V came to 4 bases and at J to 6 bases, leaving 7 bases not matched to a gene. CDR3 length: 15 residues. The CDR3 loop is CASSFTGQGVDGYTF. In nucleotides, the CDR3 is TGTGCCAGCAGTTTTACGGGACAGGGGGTGGATGGCTACACCTTC.

V and J are TRBV12-3 or TRBV12-4 and TRBJ1-5; D not resolved. This CDR3 has 13 residues. V lost 10 bases, J lost 2 bases, and 12 bases lay in between. DNA for the CDR3: TGTGCCACTAACAGTGGGGGCAATCAGCCCCAGCATTTT. It specifies CATNSGGNQPQHF.

The chain uses TRBV11-2 and TRBJ2-2; D gene unclear. This CDR3 spans 15 amino acids. Germline V gene sequence: CDR1 SGHAT, CDR2 FQNNGV. With 1 base removed from V and 6 bases from J, the gap between germline ends came to 12 bases. CDR3 region: CASSLAFGVAGELFF. In DNA, the CDR3 is TGTGCCAGCAGCTTAGCGTTTGGGGTCGCCGGGGAGCTGTTTTTT.

This clonotype has a count of ten or more. The chain couples TRBV29-1 to TRBJ1-1; maybe TRBD1 (5 bases). V was pared by 3 bases and J by 4 bases, with 9 bases between. Germline CDR1 SQVTM, CDR2 ANQGSEA. The CDR3 has 12 residues. In DNA form, the CDR3 reads TGCAGCGTTGAGTTGGGGGGCACTGAAGCTTTCTTT. It encodes CSVELGGTEAFF.

This sequence joins TRBV24-1 and TRBJ1-6; the D gene is possibly TRBD1 (5 bases). Germline V gene lookup returns CDR1 KGHDR and CDR2 SFDVKD. The CDR3 covers 16 residues. Trimming left V 3 bases short and J 4 bases short, with 12 bases between. CDR3 sequence reads: CATSDGHNGYNSPLHF. The CDR3, as DNA: TGTGCCACCAGTGATGGACATAACGGGTATAATTCACCCCTCCACTTT.

This clonotype came up a few times. The chain is built from TRBV29-1 and TRBJ2-7; TRBD1 matches at 7 bases. Unmatched junction bases numbered 4, after V lost 7 bases and J lost 4 bases. Germline CDR1 reads SQVTM; CDR2 reads ANQGSEA. This CDR3 has 11 amino acids. DNA for the CDR3: TGCAGCGGCCAGGGGGTGTACGAGCAGTACTTC. Translation gives CSGQGVYEQYF.

This clonotype has more than one count but fewer than ten. J is TRBJ2-1 and V is TRBV6-5, with 9 bases aligning to TRBD2. Germline V gene data show CDR1 as MNHEY and CDR2 as SVGAGI. J gave up 4 bases and V 6 bases, and 13 bases lay outside the gene matches. This CDR3 spans 17 amino acids. The CDR3 is CASSSSSGGGGYNEQFF. CDR3 bases: TGTGCCAGCAGCTCTTCTAGCGGCGGGGGGGGATACAATGAGCAGTTCTTC.

The genes are TRBV12-3 or TRBV12-4 and TRBJ2-1, with 7 bases aligning to TRBD2. The CDR3 contains 14 residues. Trimming cost V 3 bases and J 9 bases; bases outside gene matches: 8. CDR3 nucleotides: TGTGCCAGCAGTTTGCAGCGGGAAATCGCTGAGCAGTTCTTC. Its protein product is CASSLQREIAEQFF.

There are a few counts of this clonotype. The rearrangement uses TRBV4-1 and TRBJ1-1; possible D gene TRBD1, 5 bases. Germline lookup yields CDR1 MGHRA and CDR2 YSYEKL. V lost 4 bases, J lost 1 base, and 13 bases lay in between. The CDR3 covers 15 residues. The CDR3: CASSPRGATNTEAFF. In nucleotides, the CDR3 is TGCGCCAGCAGCCCACGTGGGGCGACGAACACTGAAGCTTTCTTT.

At least ten counts were recorded for this clonotype. The gene calls are TRBV12-3 or TRBV12-4 and TRBJ2-1; TRBD2 agrees at 12 bases. CDR3 length: 17 residues. Trimming cost V 5 bases and J 8 bases; bases outside gene matches: 13. The CDR3 DNA follows: TGTGCCAGCAGTCCCACGGGGGGACTAGCGGGTCGGGATGAGCAGTTCTTC. Its translation: CASSPTGGLAGRDEQFF.

The V call is TRBV5-1, the J call TRBJ2-3; a possible D gene is TRBD2 (6 bases). The CDR3 runs to 15 residues. Per germline, CDR1 SGHRS and CDR2 YFSETQ. The V end lost 0 bases, the J end lost 6 bases, and 14 bases lay between the germline ends. The CDR3 loop is CASSLAGRSADTQYF. The CDR3 bases are TGCGCCAGCAGCTTGGCAGGGAGGAGTGCGGATACGCAGTATTTT.

The sample holds many counts of this clonotype. V usage is TRBV20-1 and J usage is TRBJ2-7; 9 nucleotides align to TRBD2. Per the germline V gene, CDR1 is DFQATT and CDR2 is SNEGSKA (reference sequence). This CDR3 region has 14 residues. The trim removed 3 bases at V and 1 base at J, leaving 4 bases unmatched. Here the CDR3 reads CSASLAGASYEQYF. DNA of the CDR3: TGCAGTGCTAGCTTAGCGGGGGCTTCCTACGAGCAGTACTTC.

In DNA, the CDR3 is TGCGCCAGCAGCCAGAGACAGGGGTTGACAGATACGCAGTATTTT. Protein sequence: CASSQRQGLTDTQYF. This chain uses TRBV4-1 with TRBJ2-3; 8 bases are shared with TRBD1. The germline CDR1 and CDR2 sequences are MGHRA and YSYEKL. CDR3 length: 15 amino acids. J gave up 3 bases and V 3 bases, and 5 bases lay outside the gene matches.

This CDR3 reads CASSQATSGRFYEQYF. The CDR3, as DNA: TGTGCCAGCAGCCAAGCTACTAGCGGGAGGTTTTACGAGCAGTACTTC. The V and J genes are TRBV4-2 and TRBJ2-7; TRBD2 matches 12 bases. V was pared by 1 base and J by 4 bases, with 5 bases of the junction left unmatched. The CDR3 runs 16 residues. Germline CDR1 is LGHNA and CDR2 is YNFKEQ.